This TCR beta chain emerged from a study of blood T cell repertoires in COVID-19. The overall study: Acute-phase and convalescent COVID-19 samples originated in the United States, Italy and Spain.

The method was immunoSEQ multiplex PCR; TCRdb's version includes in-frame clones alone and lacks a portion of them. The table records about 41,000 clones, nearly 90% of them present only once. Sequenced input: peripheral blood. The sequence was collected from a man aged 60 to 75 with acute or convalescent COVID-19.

The CDR3 coding sequence is TGTGCCAGCAGCCCCCGAAAGCGGACAGGGGGCACGTACGACTATGGCTACACCTTC. Translated: CASSPRKRTGGTYDYGYTF. The rearrangement links TRBV3-1 (or the pseudogene TRBV3-2) to TRBJ1-2, with 11 bases matching TRBD1. The germline V gene encodes CDR1 LGHDT and CDR2 YNNKEL (reference sequence). V shed 4 bases, J shed 3 bases, and the junction held 16 bases outside the gene matches. The length of the CDR3 is 19 residues.